This T cell receptor (beta chain) was profiled in a study of identical twins. TCRdb reprocessed the 5' RACE reads with MiXCR, giving one entry per CDR3 protein. This repertoire shows more than 1.5 million distinct CDR3 sequences, around a third found once; its top ten account for about 0.3%. The TCR sequence derives from a newborn girl in good health. Specimen: cord blood.

Written as DNA, the CDR3 is TGTGCCAGTAGAAAATATGCGTCTGAAGCTTTCTTT. This translates into CASRKYASEAFF. The chain links TRBV19 to TRBJ1-1; no clear D. The CDR3 consists of 12 residues. Germline V gene lookup returns CDR1 LNHDA and CDR2 SQIVND (reference sequence). V lost 6 bases and J 6 bases, leaving 11 bases between the germline ends.